The source of this T cell receptor beta chain is a study of blood T cell repertoires in COVID-19. Study context: In each case, the material was cDNA or gDNA derived from T cells, B-cell-depleted T cells, or PBMCs.

Here immunoSEQ multiplex PCR was the method, and the copy in TCRdb shows in-frame clones only, minus some. The sample holds 200,000 to 250,000 clones, 87% seen once. CDR3 size: 14 residues. V trimming: 4 bases; J trimming: 1 base; junction bases outside the gene matches: 4. The germline V gene encodes CDR1 SGHRS and CDR2 YFSETQ. All enrollees were about 18 to 89 years old and from under 25 US areas. In assigning cohorts, the study relied on participant-reported clinical history. This chain uses TRBV5-1 with TRBJ2-7, with 8 nucleotides matching TRBD1. The sequence was collected from a man aged 30-40 years who had recovered from COVID-19. Sequences were obtained from PBMCs or T cells enriched from blood (not recorded which). CDR3 sequence reads: CASSIDRGSYEQYF. CDR3 nucleotides: TGCGCCAGCAGCATAGACAGGGGTTCCTACGAGCAGTACTTC.